Shown below are 6 T cell receptor delta chains from a single sample sequenced in a study of Vγ9Vδ2 T cells in congenital toxoplasmosis. A single-tube template-switch cDNA reaction was primed with TRGC- and TRDC-specific primers. The TRGC primer design covered both constant genes, TRGC1 and TRGC2. TCRdb called clones from the reads again using CATT. The data show approximately 700 delta-chain clones, approximately 52% seen once. Source material: gamma-delta T cells from blood. The receptor source for this set is a child under 10 years old born to a mother with Toxoplasma gondii infection during pregnancy, either congenitally infected or uninfected (not recorded which).

The chain links TRDV1 to TRDJ1; 12 bases fit TRDD3. Germline matching of the DNA provided the J gene here, since TCRdb leaves it blank. The CDR3 covers 22 residues. Germline lookup yields CDR1 TSWWSYY and CDR2 QGS. V shed 0 bases, J shed 2 bases, and the junction held 19 bases outside the gene matches. The CDR3, as DNA: TGTGCTCTTGGGGAACTGAGGGGTCTGCTTCCAACTGGGGGATACCCGACCGATAAACTCATCTTT. This encodes CALGELRGLLPTGGYPTDKLIF.

On this clone itself: A much larger clone is a single base away; this may be a read error. This chain uses TRDV2 with TRDJ3, with 12 bases lining up with TRDD3. This CDR3 comprises 24 residues. Germline V gives CDR1 GEAIGNYY, CDR2 EKD. Unmatched junction bases numbered 18, after V lost 1 base and J lost 0 bases. The CDR3 is CACDTVDRGLLGDTSSWDTRQMFF. Here the CDR3 DNA reads TGTGCCTGTGACACTGTCGATCGAGGCTTACTGGGGGATACAAGCTCCTGGGACACCCGACAGATGTTTTTC.

Concerning this clone: This likely reflects a read error, since a far larger clone is one base away. The rearrangement links TRDV1 to TRDJ1; D not resolved. TCRdb does not report a J gene; here it was assigned by matching the DNA to germline references. Trimming took off 5 bases at V and 8 bases at J, with 12 bases between the two ends. Per the germline V gene, CDR1 is TSWWSYY and CDR2 is QGS. This CDR3 is 12 amino acids long. The CDR3 DNA reads TGTGCTCTTGGGAAACCAGGGCTAAAACTCATCTTT. Translating gives CALGKPGLKLIF.

By share of the sample, this clone is medium-sized. V and J are TRDV2 and TRDJ1; 13 positions match TRDD3. Matching the DNA to germline supplied the J gene, which TCRdb does not give. The V segment lost 3 bases and the J segment 2 bases; nucleotides outside the gene matches: 17. This CDR3 contains 20 residues. In germline, CDR1 is GEAIGNYY, CDR2 EKD. The CDR3 DNA reads as TGTGCCTGTGACCCGTTAGAAAGGGATAACTGGGGGATACGGACCGATAAACTCATCTTT. This gives the protein CACDPLERDNWGIRTDKLIF.

Comment on this clone: A far larger clone is off by one base, so a read error is likely. This chain uses TRAV38-2/DV8 with TRDJ1; 8 bases are a match to TRDD3. The J gene, not given by TCRdb, was assigned here from a germline match of the nucleotide sequence. The CDR3 is 22 residues long. V dropped 0 bases and J dropped 0; count of bases not matched to a gene: 22. Per germline, CDR1 TSESDYY and CDR2 QEAYKQQN. In DNA form, the CDR3 reads TGTGCTTATAGGAGCGCGAGGCCCACCCCTACTTGGGGATACCCTTACACCGATAAACTCATCTTT. Protein sequence: CAYRSARPTPTWGYPYTDKLIF.

This clone is a singleton in its sample. Given a far larger clone just one base away, this is likely a sequencing read error. Distinct nucleotide sequences in the sample also encode this CDR3. V usage is TRDV2 and J usage is TRDJ3, with TRDD3 matching over 7 bases. No J segment appears in TCRdb, so it was assigned here by matching the sequence to germline. The CDR3 runs 19 residues. The germline CDR1 and CDR2 sequences are GEAIGNYY and EKD. CDR3 loop: CACDTWGALSSWDTRQMFF. CDR3 nucleotides: TGCGCCTGTGACACCTGGGGGGCGCTGAGCTCCTGGGACACCCGACAGATGTTTTTC.